This TCR beta chain emerged from a study of T cells in Graves' hyperthyroidism and ophthalmopathy. Study conclusions and caveats: Peripheral blood also featured most of the thyroid clonotypes expanded above 0.001.

Hyperthyroidism in the patients, aged 18 to 65, was newly diagnosed and under 2 months in duration. On the basis of clinical symptoms, serum thyroxine and TRAb, thyroid ultrasound and orbital computed tomography, diagnoses were made. CDR1 MGHRA and CDR2 YSYEKL come from the germline V gene. CDR3 length equals 14 residues. Deletions cut 4 bases from V and 0 bases from J, with 9 bases between. The CDR3 regions of TCR beta were amplified from RNA transcripts. With the HTBI primer set, the TCR CDR3 went through a first round of RT-PCR. TCRdb re-analysed the multiplex PCR reads in MiXCR, keeping a single row per CDR3 protein. The sample holds about 300,000 distinct CDR3 sequences, about an eighth seen once. This clonotype was picked up many times. The antigen is not known.

The clonotype comes from a woman under 40 with Graves' hyperthyroidism that later progressed to Graves' ophthalmopathy. Sequenced: blood. The V gene is TRBV4-1, the J gene TRBJ2-5; D unclear. The CDR3 bases are TGCGCCAGCAGCCCTCTAGACTACCAAGAGACCCAGTACTTC. It yields the protein CASSPLDYQETQYF.